This paragraph covers one T cell receptor (beta chain) sequence. What it binds is not known. This sample is drawn from a study of cytotoxic CD8 clonotypes in ibrutinib-treated CLL. General study points: Baseline values of clonality outstripped age-matched healthy donors and followed circulating CD8+ T-cell counts.

The CDR3 spans 13 residues. Germline V gene data show CDR1 as MNHEY and CDR2 as SVGAGI. The V end was cut by 6 bases, the J end by 0 bases, with 8 bases between. Investigators sought sequencing depths of between 1 in 200,000 and 1 in 1 million T cells. The method was immunoSEQ multiplex PCR; TCRdb's version includes in-frame clones alone and lacks a portion of them. Altogether 140,000 to 150,000 clones are present, approximately 80% being singletons, with the ten largest covering 4.5% to 6%. The TCR sequence derives from a human donor with chronic lymphocytic leukemia. V is TRBV6-5 and J is TRBJ1-1; no reliable D call. Sequencing was performed on PBMCs, taken after 24 months of ibrutinib treatment. The CDR3 region has the DNA TGTGCCAGCAGCATCACTGTGAACACTGAAGCTTTCTTT. It codes for CASSITVNTEAFF.